This entry features one T cell receptor (beta chain) sequence. The data are from a study of shared T cell receptors in the human thymus. Produced via immunoSEQ multiplex PCR; TCRdb's table is partial and in-frame only. Found here are some 700,000 clones, 80% to 90% of them singletons; the top ten hold over 0.008%. Trimming at V came to 8 bases and at J to 1 base, leaving 6 bases not matched to a gene. The germline V gene encodes CDR1 MGHDK and CDR2 SYGVNS. The CDR3 has 14 amino acids. The sample also formed part of further work on human thymus T cells. Per that study: Healthy Finnish infants undergoing corrective surgery for congenital heart defects were the donors.

The sequence was obtained from a girl under three years old with a congenital heart defect. Input material: thymocytes. The chain links TRBV25-1 to TRBJ1-1, with TRBD1 identical over 8 bases. CDR3 in amino acids: CASRTGRGNTEAFF. In nucleotides, the CDR3 is TGTGCCAGCCGGACAGGGAGGGGGAACACTGAAGCTTTCTTT.